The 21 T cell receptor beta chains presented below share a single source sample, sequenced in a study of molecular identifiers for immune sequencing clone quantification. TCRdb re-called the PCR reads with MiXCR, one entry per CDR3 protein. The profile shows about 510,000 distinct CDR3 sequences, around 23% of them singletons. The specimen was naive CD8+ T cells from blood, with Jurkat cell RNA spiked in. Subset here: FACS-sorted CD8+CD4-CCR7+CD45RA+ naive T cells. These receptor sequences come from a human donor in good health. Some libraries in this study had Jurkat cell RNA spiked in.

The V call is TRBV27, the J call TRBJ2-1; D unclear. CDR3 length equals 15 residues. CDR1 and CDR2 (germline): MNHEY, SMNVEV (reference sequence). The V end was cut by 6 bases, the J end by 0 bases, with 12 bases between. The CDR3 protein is CASSLLPISYNEQFF. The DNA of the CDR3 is TGTGCCAGCAGCCTTCTTCCCATCTCCTACAATGAGCAGTTCTTC.

Here the CDR3 DNA reads TGTGCCAGCAGCTTAGAGCGTCTAAACACAGATACGCAGTATTTT. This gives the protein CASSLERLNTDTQYF. The chain employs TRBV7-9 and TRBJ2-3, with D unresolved. CDR1 and CDR2 (germline): SEHNR, FQNEAQ (reference sequence). The CDR3 runs to 15 residues. Trimming stripped 1 base from V and 2 bases from J, with 10 bases between.

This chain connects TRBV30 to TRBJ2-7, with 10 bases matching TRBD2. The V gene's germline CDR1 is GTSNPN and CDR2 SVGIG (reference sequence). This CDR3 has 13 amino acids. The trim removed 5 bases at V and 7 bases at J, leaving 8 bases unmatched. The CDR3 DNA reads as TGTGCCTGGTCCGCTAGCGGGAGTGGTGAGCAGTACTTC. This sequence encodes CAWSASGSGEQYF. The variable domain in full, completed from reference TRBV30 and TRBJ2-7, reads SQTIHQWPATLVQPVGSPLSLECTVEGTSNPNLYWYRQAAGRGLQLLFYSVGIGQISSEVPQNLSASRPQDRQFILSSKKLLLSDSGFYLCAWSASGSGEQYFGPGTRLTVT.

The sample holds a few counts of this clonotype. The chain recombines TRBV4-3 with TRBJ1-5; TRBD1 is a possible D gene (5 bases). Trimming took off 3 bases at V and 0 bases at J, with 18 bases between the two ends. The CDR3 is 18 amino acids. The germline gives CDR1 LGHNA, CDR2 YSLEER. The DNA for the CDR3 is TGCGCCAGCAGCCAGGCCCTCCAGGGAAGCGGTAGCAATCAGCCCCAGCATTTT. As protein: CASSQALQGSGSNQPQHF.

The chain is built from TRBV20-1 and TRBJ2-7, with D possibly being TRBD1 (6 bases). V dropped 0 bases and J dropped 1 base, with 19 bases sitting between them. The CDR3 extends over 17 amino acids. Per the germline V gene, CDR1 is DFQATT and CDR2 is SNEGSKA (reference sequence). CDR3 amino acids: CSARDEIGGIDSYEQYF. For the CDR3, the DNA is TGCAGTGCTAGAGATGAGATAGGGGGTATCGATTCCTACGAGCAGTACTTC.

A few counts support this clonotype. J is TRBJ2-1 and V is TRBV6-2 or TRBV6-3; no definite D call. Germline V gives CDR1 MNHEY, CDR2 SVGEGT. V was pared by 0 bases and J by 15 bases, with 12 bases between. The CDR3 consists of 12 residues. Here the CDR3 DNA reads TGTGCCAGCAGTTACTCCCGCGGCCGGCCGTTCTTC. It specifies CASSYSRGRPFF.

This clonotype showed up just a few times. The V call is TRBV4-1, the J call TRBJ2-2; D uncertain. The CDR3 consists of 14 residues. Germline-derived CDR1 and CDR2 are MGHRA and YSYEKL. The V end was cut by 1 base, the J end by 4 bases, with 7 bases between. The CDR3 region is CASSQATGTGELFF. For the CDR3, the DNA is TGCGCCAGCAGCCAAGCCACTGGCACCGGGGAGCTGTTTTTT.

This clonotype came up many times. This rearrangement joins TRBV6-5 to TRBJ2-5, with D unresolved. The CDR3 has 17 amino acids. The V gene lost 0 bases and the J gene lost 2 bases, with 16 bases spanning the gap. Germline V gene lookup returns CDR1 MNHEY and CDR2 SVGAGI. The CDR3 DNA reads TGTGCCAGCAGTTACTCGATGACGGGTCCTGGACAAGAGACCCAGTACTTC. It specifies CASSYSMTGPGQETQYF.

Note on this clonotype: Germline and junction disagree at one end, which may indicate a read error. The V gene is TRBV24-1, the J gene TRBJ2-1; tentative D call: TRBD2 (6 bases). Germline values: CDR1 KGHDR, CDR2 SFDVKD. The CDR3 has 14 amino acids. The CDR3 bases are TGTGCCACCAGTGACGGGAGTTCCTACAGTGAGCAGTTCTTC. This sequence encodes CATSDGSSYSEQFF.

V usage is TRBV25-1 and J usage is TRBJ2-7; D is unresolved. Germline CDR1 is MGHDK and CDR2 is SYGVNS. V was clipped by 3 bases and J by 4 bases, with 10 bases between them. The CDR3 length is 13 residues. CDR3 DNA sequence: TGTGCCAGCAGTGAGCCTGGCCGGTACGAGCAGTACTTC. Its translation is CASSEPGRYEQYF.

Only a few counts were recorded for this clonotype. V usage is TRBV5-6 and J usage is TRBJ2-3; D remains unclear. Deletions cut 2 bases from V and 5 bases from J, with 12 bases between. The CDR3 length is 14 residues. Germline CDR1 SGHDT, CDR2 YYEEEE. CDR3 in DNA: TGTGCCAGCAGCTTCCGGCCACCCCTAGATACGCAGTATTTT. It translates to CASSFRPPLDTQYF.

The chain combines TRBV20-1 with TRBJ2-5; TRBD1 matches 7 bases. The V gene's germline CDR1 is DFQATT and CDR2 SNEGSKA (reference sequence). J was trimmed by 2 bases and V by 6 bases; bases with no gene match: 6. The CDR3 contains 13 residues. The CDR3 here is CSAYNRGQETQYF. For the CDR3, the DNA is TGCAGTGCCTACAACAGGGGTCAAGAGACCCAGTACTTC.

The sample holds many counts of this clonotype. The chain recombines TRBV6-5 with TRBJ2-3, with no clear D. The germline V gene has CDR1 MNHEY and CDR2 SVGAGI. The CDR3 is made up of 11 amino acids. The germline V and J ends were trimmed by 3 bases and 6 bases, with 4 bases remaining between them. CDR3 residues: CASSYRDTQYF. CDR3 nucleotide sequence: TGTGCCAGCAGTTATAGGGATACGCAGTATTTT.

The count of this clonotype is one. The CDR3 sequence is CAISEASLQQFF. The CDR3 nucleotides read TGTGCCATCAGTGAAGCTAGCCTTCAGCAGTTCTTC. The rearrangement uses TRBV10-3 and TRBJ2-1, with a weak D call TRBD2 (5 bases). CDR1 is ENHRY, CDR2 SYGVKD, per germline. CDR3 length: 12 residues. V gave up 3 bases and J gave up 11 bases, with 11 bases separating them.

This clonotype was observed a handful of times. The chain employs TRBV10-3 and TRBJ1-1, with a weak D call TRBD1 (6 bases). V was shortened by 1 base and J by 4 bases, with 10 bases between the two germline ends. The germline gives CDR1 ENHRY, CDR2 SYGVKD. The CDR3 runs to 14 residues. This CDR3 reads CAISEFRGTTEAFF. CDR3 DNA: TGTGCCATCAGTGAGTTCAGGGGCACCACTGAAGCTTTCTTT.

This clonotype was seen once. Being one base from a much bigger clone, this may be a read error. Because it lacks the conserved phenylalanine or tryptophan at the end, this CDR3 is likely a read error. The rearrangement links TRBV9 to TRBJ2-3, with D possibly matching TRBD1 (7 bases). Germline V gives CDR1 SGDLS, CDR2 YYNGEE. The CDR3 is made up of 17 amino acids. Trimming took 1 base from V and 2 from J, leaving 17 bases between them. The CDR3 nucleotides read TGTGCCAGCAGCGTATCCCCCCAGGGGGGCCCCACAGATACGCAGTATCTT. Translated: CASSVSPQGGPTDTQYL.

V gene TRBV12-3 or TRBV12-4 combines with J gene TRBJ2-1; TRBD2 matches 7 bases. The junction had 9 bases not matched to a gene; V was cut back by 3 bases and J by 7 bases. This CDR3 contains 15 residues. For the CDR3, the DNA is TGTGCCAGCAGTTTTGGGGGGGAAGCTGGGAATGAGCAGTTCTTC. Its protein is CASSFGGEAGNEQFF.

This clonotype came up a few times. The CDR3 region has the DNA TGTGCCAGCAGCTTAGAGTTCGGGAGAGCCTACGAGCAGTACTTC. Its protein product is CASSLEFGRAYEQYF. V and J are TRBV11-3 and TRBJ2-7; TRBD2 might be the D (6 bases). The germline V gene has CDR1 SGHNT and CDR2 YENEEA. The CDR3 is 15 residues long. Deletions cut 0 bases from V and 2 bases from J, with 11 bases between. The whole variable domain, filled in from reference TRBV11-3 and TRBJ2-7, reads EAGVVQSPRYKIIEKKQPVAFWCNPISGHNTLYWYLQNLGQGPELLIRYENEEAVDDSQLPKDRFSAERLKGVDSTLKIQPAELGDSAVYLCASSLEFGRAYEQYFGPGTRLTVT.

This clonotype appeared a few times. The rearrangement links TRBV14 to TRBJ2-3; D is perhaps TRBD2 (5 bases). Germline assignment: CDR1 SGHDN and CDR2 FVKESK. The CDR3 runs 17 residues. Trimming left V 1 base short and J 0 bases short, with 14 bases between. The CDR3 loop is CASSQGVGGLSTDTQYF. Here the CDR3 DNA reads TGTGCCAGCAGCCAAGGTGTTGGCGGACTGAGCACAGATACGCAGTATTTT. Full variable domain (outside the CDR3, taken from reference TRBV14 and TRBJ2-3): EAGVTQFPSHSVIEKGQTVTLRCDPISGHDNLYWYRRVMGKEIKFLLHFVKESKQDESGMPNNRFLAERTGGTYSTLKVQPAELEDSGVYFCASSQGVGGLSTDTQYFGPGTRLTVL.

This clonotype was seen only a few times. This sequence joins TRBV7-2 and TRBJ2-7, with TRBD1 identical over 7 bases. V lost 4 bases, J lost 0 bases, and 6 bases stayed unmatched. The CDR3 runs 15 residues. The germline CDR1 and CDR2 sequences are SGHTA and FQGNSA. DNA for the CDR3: TGTGCCAGCAGCTCCGGGACAGCGAGCTCCTACGAGCAGTACTTC. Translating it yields CASSSGTASSYEQYF.

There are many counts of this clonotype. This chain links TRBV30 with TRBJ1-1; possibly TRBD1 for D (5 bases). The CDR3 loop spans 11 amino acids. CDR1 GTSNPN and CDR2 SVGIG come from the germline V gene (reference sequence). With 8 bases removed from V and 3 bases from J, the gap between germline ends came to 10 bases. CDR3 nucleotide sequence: TGTGCCGGGGGAGAGGACACTGAAGCTTTCTTT. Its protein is CAGGEDTEAFF.